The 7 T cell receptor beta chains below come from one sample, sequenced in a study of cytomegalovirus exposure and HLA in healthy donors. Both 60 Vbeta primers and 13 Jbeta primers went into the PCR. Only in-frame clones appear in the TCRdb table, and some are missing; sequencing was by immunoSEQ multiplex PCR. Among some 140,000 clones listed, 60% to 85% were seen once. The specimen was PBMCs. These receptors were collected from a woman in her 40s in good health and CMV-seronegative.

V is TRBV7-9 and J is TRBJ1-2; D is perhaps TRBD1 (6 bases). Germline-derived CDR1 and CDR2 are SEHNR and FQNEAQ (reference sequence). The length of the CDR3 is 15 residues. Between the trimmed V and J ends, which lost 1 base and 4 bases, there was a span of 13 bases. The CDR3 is CASSLGGGSIYGYTF. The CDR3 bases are TGTGCCAGCAGCTTAGGAGGGGGTAGTATCTATGGCTACACCTTC. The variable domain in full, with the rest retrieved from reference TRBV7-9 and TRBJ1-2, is DTGVSQNPRHKITKRGQNVTFRCDPISEHNRLYWYRQTLGQGPEFLTYFQNEAQLEKSRLLSDRFSAERPKGSFSTLEIQRTEQGDSAMYLCASSLGGGSIYGYTFGSGTRLTVV.

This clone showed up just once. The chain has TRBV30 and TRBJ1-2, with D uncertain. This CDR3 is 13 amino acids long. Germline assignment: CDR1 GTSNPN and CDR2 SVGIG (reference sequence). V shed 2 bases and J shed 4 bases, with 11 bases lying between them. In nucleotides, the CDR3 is TGTGCCTGGAGTATCGGACTGCGCTATGGCTACACCTTC. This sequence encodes CAWSIGLRYGYTF.

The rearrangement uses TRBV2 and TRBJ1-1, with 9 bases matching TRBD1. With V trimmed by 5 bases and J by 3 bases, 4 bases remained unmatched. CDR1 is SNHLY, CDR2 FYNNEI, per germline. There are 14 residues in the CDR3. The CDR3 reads CASSPRTGDTEAFF. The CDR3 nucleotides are TGTGCCAGCAGTCCCCGGACAGGGGACACTGAAGCTTTCTTT.

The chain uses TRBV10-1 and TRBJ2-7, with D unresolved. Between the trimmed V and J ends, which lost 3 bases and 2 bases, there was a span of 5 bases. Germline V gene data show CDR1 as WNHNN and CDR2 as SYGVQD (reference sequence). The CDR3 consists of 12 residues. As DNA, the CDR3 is TGCGCCAGCAGTGACCGTCCCTACGAGCAGTACTTC. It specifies CASSDRPYEQYF.

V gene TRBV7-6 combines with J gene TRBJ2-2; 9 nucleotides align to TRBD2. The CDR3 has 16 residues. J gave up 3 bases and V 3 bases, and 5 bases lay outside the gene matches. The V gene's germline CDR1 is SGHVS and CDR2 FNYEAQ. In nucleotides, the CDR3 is TGTGCCAGCAGCTTGAGACTAGCGGTGGACACCGGGGAGCTGTTTTTT. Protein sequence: CASSLRLAVDTGELFF.

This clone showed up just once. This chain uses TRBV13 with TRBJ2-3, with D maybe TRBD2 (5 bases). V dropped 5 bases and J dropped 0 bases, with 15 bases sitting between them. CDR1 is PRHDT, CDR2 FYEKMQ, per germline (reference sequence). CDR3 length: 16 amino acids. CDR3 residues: CASSHTGFASTDTQYF. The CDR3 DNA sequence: TGTGCCAGCAGCCACACGGGGTTCGCTAGCACAGATACGCAGTATTTT.

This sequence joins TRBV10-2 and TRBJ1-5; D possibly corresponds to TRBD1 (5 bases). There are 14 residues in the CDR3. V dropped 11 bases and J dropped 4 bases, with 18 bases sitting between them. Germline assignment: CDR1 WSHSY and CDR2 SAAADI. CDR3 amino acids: CASGESSANQPQHF. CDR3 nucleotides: TGCGCCTCGGGGGAATCAAGCGCGAATCAGCCCCAGCATTTT.